These T cell receptor beta chains were read from a single sample in a study of molecular identifiers for immune sequencing clone quantification. TCRdb passed the PCR reads through MiXCR, listing each CDR3 protein once. The sample lists more than 10,000 distinct CDR3 sequences; 15% to 20% were seen once. The specimen sequenced was naive CD8+ T cells from blood, with Jurkat cell RNA spiked in. The receptor source for this set is a human donor in good health. Some libraries in this study had Jurkat cell RNA spiked in. Each CDR3 is given with its conserved first and last residue. A D gene is named only where the DNA matches it firmly.

j_gene: TRBJ2-7; d_gene: .; v_gene: TRBV7-6; len: 13; CDR3aa: CASSLHSSYEQYF
j_gene: TRBJ2-1; d_gene: TRBD2; v_gene: TRBV6-6; len: 17; CDR3aa: CASSYSSGRSPYNEQFF
j_gene: TRBJ2-7; d_gene: TRBD1; v_gene: TRBV7-9; len: 14; CDR3aa: CASSGTVAVYEQYF
j_gene: TRBJ2-3; d_gene: TRBD2; v_gene: TRBV7-9; len: 16; CDR3aa: CASGGLAGGKGDTQYF
j_gene: TRBJ2-3; d_gene: .; v_gene: TRBV10-3; len: 14; CDR3aa: CATLNSAYTDTQYF
j_gene: TRBJ2-7; d_gene: TRBD1; v_gene: TRBV20-1; len: 16; CDR3aa: CSARGRTGQNIYEQYF
j_gene: TRBJ2-1; d_gene: .; v_gene: TRBV3-1; len: 14; CDR3aa: CASSPPGTYNEQFF
j_gene: TRBJ2-3; d_gene: .; v_gene: TRBV11-2; len: 12; CDR3aa: CASSFLHDTQYF
j_gene: TRBJ2-7; d_gene: .; v_gene: TRBV6-5; len: 13; CDR3aa: CASSSAPGYEQYF
j_gene: TRBJ2-7; d_gene: TRBD2; v_gene: TRBV6-2/TRBV6-3; len: 14; CDR3aa: CASTTSGSTYEQYF
j_gene: TRBJ1-1; d_gene: .; v_gene: TRBV4-2; len: 13; CDR3aa: CAVGQTVSTEAFF
j_gene: TRBJ2-1; d_gene: .; v_gene: TRBV4-1; len: 16; CDR3aa: CASSQAPGPHYNEQFF
j_gene: TRBJ2-2; d_gene: .; v_gene: TRBV13; len: 15; CDR3aa: CAGSLGVGLAGELFF
j_gene: TRBJ2-6; d_gene: .; v_gene: TRBV11-2; len: 19; CDR3aa: CASSLSAGLLLSGANVLTF
j_gene: TRBJ2-3; d_gene: TRBD1; v_gene: TRBV25-1; len: 14; CDR3aa: CASSESGTVDTQYF
j_gene: TRBJ2-3; d_gene: TRBD2; v_gene: TRBV13; len: 17; CDR3aa: CASSPPHREGNTDTQYF
j_gene: TRBJ2-3; d_gene: .; v_gene: TRBV7-6; len: 13; CDR3aa: CASSLRPANTAYF
j_gene: TRBJ1-6; d_gene: TRBD1; v_gene: TRBV12-3/TRBV12-4; len: 14; CDR3aa: CASRMGQSNSPLHF
j_gene: TRBJ2-1; d_gene: .; v_gene: TRBV7-9; len: 16; CDR3aa: CASSSTEPSSYNEQFF
j_gene: TRBJ1-1; d_gene: .; v_gene: TRBV28; len: 15; CDR3aa: CASSFPRGGVTEAFF
j_gene: TRBJ2-7; d_gene: .; v_gene: TRBV27; len: 14; CDR3aa: CASSLSLLGSEQYF
j_gene: TRBJ2-7; d_gene: .; v_gene: TRBV4-3; len: 13; CDR3aa: CASSPQPTYEQYF
j_gene: TRBJ2-2; d_gene: TRBD2; v_gene: TRBV11-2; len: 13; CDR3aa: CALWAGGTGELFF
j_gene: TRBJ2-7; d_gene: TRBD1; v_gene: TRBV7-9; len: 15; CDR3aa: CASSSTRSTGSEQYF
j_gene: TRBJ1-2; d_gene: .; v_gene: TRBV19; len: 16; CDR3aa: CASSMPPGQNPYGYTF
j_gene: TRBJ2-7; d_gene: TRBD2; v_gene: TRBV7-2; len: 15; CDR3aa: CASSLGLAGPCEQYF
j_gene: TRBJ1-3; d_gene: TRBD1; v_gene: TRBV7-9; len: 15; CDR3aa: CASSSTGDPGNTIYF
j_gene: TRBJ2-1; d_gene: .; v_gene: TRBV6-5; len: 15; CDR3aa: CASRVQGGNYNEQFF
j_gene: TRBJ2-7; d_gene: .; v_gene: TRBV7-9; len: 13; CDR3aa: CASSPTSTNEQYF
j_gene: TRBJ2-5; d_gene: TRBD1; v_gene: TRBV7-3; len: 15; CDR3aa: CASSPTGVEGETQYF
j_gene: TRBJ1-2; d_gene: TRBD1; v_gene: TRBV4-1; len: 11; CDR3aa: CASGPTGPHTF
j_gene: TRBJ1-1; d_gene: TRBD1; v_gene: TRBV23-1; len: 19; CDR3aa: CASSQSCRDRGLVDTEAFF
j_gene: TRBJ1-1; d_gene: TRBD1; v_gene: TRBV29-1; len: 15; CDR3aa: CSVGLPRDRGSGAFF
j_gene: TRBJ2-1; d_gene: TRBD2; v_gene: TRBV6-5; len: 16; CDR3aa: CASKRDTGTRTNEQFF
j_gene: TRBJ1-1; d_gene: .; v_gene: TRBV30; len: 14; CDR3aa: CAWTLGGPGTEAFF
j_gene: TRBJ1-5; d_gene: .; v_gene: TRBV4-3; len: 17; CDR3aa: CASSQVYARGGNQPQHF
j_gene: TRBJ2-2; d_gene: .; v_gene: TRBV20-1; len: 16; CDR3aa: CSARDRSQADTGELFF
j_gene: TRBJ1-5; d_gene: TRBD1; v_gene: TRBV28; len: 18; CDR3aa: CASSSSGTGDYSNQPQHF
j_gene: TRBJ2-1; d_gene: .; v_gene: TRBV12-3/TRBV12-4; len: 13; CDR3aa: CASSSGSRNEQFF
j_gene: TRBJ2-1; d_gene: TRBD2; v_gene: TRBV11-2; len: 16; CDR3aa: CASSYWTSGSYNEQFF
j_gene: TRBJ2-7; d_gene: .; v_gene: TRBV7-2; len: 13; CDR3aa: CASSLVAGNEQYF
j_gene: TRBJ2-7; d_gene: .; v_gene: TRBV12-3/TRBV12-4; len: 13; CDR3aa: CASRRGAGNEQYF